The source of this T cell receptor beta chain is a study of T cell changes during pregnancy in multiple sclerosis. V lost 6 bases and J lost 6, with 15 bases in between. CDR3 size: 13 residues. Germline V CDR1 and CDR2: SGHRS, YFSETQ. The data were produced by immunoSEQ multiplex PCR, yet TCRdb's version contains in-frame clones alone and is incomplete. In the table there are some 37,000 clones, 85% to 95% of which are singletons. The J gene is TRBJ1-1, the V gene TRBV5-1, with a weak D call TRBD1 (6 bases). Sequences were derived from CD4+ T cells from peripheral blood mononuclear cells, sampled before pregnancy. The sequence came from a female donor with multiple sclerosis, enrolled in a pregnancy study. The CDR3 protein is CASKYGGLSEAFF. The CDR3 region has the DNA TGCGCCAGCAAGTACGGGGGGCTATCTGAAGCTTTCTTT.